In its sample, the clone carrying this TCR beta chain was seen a few times. Its cognate antigen is unknown. This sample stems from a study of identical twins. Study-wide points: The degree of excess twin sharing was weaker in beta out-of-frame sequences.

Each CDR3 protein is one row after TCRdb ran MiXCR on the 5' RACE reads. The sample contains about 890,000 distinct CDR3 sequences, more than 9% of which appear only once. Germline V gives CDR1 SGHRS, CDR2 YFSETQ. V gave up 7 bases and J gave up 0 bases, with 13 bases separating them. The CDR3 has 15 amino acids. These records were also assigned to another study, of yellow fever vaccine responses in identical twins.

The chain recombines TRBV5-1 with TRBJ2-2; either TRBD1 or TRBD2 may fit D (5 bases each). This TCR came from a woman aged 18-29 years in good health. Specimen: PBMCs. Written as DNA, the CDR3 is TGCGCCAGCTGGGTCGGGACGACGAACACCGGGGAGCTGTTTTTT. This sequence encodes CASWVGTTNTGELFF. The whole variable domain, remainder taken from reference TRBV5-1 and TRBJ2-2, is KAGVTQTPRYLIKTRGQQVTLSCSPISGHRSVSWYQQTPGQGLQFLFEYFSETQRNKGNFPGRFSGRQFSNSRSEMNVSTLELGDSALYLCASWVGTTNTGELFFGEGSRLTVL.